The clone carrying this T cell receptor beta chain was seen a handful of times. Germline CDR1 is LGHDT and CDR2 is YNNKEL (reference sequence). The V gene lost 4 bases and the J gene lost 0 bases, with 10 bases spanning the gap. CDR3 size: 15 residues. The data belong to a study of blood T cell repertoires in COVID-19. Study-level background: Acute-phase and convalescent COVID-19 samples originated in the United States, Italy and Spain. In each case, the material was cDNA or gDNA derived from T cells, B-cell-depleted T cells, or PBMCs.

In the authors' workflow: Amplifying reference gene primers gave estimates of nucleated cell counts. The protocol was immunoSEQ multiplex PCR, while the TCRdb copy is restricted to in-frame clones and leaves out a portion. V and J calls and clone size come straight from that table; D and trimming were deduced from the DNA. The sample holds approximately 83,000 clones; around four fifths are singletons and the top ten take around 10%. The source is an elderly woman with acute or convalescent COVID-19. The rearrangement links TRBV3-1 (or the pseudogene TRBV3-2) to TRBJ1-3; D remains unclear. Sequenced material: peripheral blood. The CDR3 nucleotides are TGTGCCAGCAGCCTTCTCGTGAGCTCTGGAAACACCATATATTTT. Translating it yields CASSLLVSSGNTIYF.